A single sample gave rise to the 29 T cell receptor beta chains below, sequenced in a study of T-cell memory formation after mild COVID-19. TCRdb reanalysed the 5' RACE reads using MiXCR and keeps one entry per CDR3 protein. Of 250,000 to 300,000 distinct CDR3 sequences in the sample, approximately 8.4% were seen once. The source material was PBMCs or a T cell subset sorted from them (not recorded which). These receptors all stem from a man in his late teens or twenties who had mild COVID-19 (a few samples of this study predate the infection). Cell type and time point are not known.

This clonotype was found a few times. V usage is TRBV5-6 and J usage is TRBJ1-1; possible D gene TRBD1, 5 bases. The CDR3 has 14 amino acids. V was cut by 0 bases and J by 6 bases, with 12 bases left in between. The V gene's germline CDR1 is SGHDT and CDR2 YYEEEE. CDR3 DNA: TGTGCCAGCAGCTTGGGGCGGGGCGCGTCTGAAGCTTTCTTT. Translation: CASSLGRGASEAFF.

This clonotype was detected ten times or more. This chain uses TRBV7-3 with TRBJ2-3; D remains unclear. Trimming took 1 base from V and 4 from J, leaving 6 bases between them. Germline V gives CDR1 SGHTA, CDR2 FQGTGA. The CDR3 runs to 13 residues. CDR3 in amino acids: CASSLMASDTQYF. Written as DNA, the CDR3 is TGTGCCAGCAGCTTAATGGCATCAGATACGCAGTATTTT.

There are many counts of this clonotype. V and J are TRBV3-1 and TRBJ2-5; the D is unclear. Germline V gene data show CDR1 as LGHDT and CDR2 as YNNKEL (reference sequence). The V gene lost 1 base and the J gene lost 4 bases, with 16 bases spanning the gap. The CDR3 has 16 amino acids. The DNA of the CDR3 is TGTGCCAGCAGCCAAGGTAGTAGGGCGGCTTCAGAGACCCAGTACTTC. Its protein product is CASSQGSRAASETQYF.

In this sample, this clonotype turned up many times. The chain couples TRBV7-2 to TRBJ2-7; unclear D gene. The CDR3 has 14 residues. Trimming took off 1 base at V and 0 bases at J, with 7 bases between the two ends. Per the germline V gene, CDR1 is SGHTA and CDR2 is FQGNSA. CDR3: CASSLGLSSYEQYF. Written as DNA, the CDR3 is TGTGCCAGCAGCTTAGGCCTGAGCTCCTACGAGCAGTACTTC.

There are a few counts of this clonotype. The gene calls are TRBV12-3 or TRBV12-4 and TRBJ1-5; perhaps TRBD1 as D (5 bases). CDR3 length: 14 residues. Trimming took 2 bases from V and 6 from J, leaving 11 bases between them. DNA of the CDR3: TGTGCCAGCAGTTTAAGTAGAGGGGTTCAGCCCCAGCATTTT. It codes for CASSLSRGVQPQHF.

This clonotype came up many times. The chain carries TRBV7-3 and TRBJ2-2; D is perhaps TRBD1 or TRBD2 (5 bases each). The V end lost 5 bases, the J end lost 4 bases, and 8 bases lay between the germline ends. The CDR3 consists of 13 residues. The germline V gene encodes CDR1 SGHTA and CDR2 FQGTGA. The CDR3 sequence is CASSQGATGELFF. The CDR3 nucleotides are TGTGCCAGCAGCCAGGGAGCCACCGGGGAGCTGTTTTTT.

The table lists this clonotype with a few counts. The chain employs TRBV7-9 and TRBJ1-1; the D is unclear. Germline CDR1 is SEHNR and CDR2 is FQNEAQ (reference sequence). CDR3 length equals 14 residues. Trimming removed 1 base from V and 1 base from J, with 7 bases in between. The CDR3 DNA follows: TGTGCCAGCAGCTTAGGGGCCACGAACACTGAAGCTTTCTTT. Translation: CASSLGATNTEAFF.

Only a few counts were recorded for this clonotype. V and J are TRBV7-9 and TRBJ2-7, with unresolved D. Germline V gene lookup returns CDR1 SEHNR and CDR2 FQNEAQ (reference sequence). This CDR3 contains 12 residues. V gave up 2 bases and J gave up 7 bases, with 9 bases separating them. The DNA of the CDR3 is TGTGCCAGCAGCTTAATTGCGGTTGAGCAGTACTTC. This codes for CASSLIAVEQYF. The complete variable domain, with remaining parts taken from reference TRBV7-9 and TRBJ2-7, reads DTGVSQNPRHKITKRGQNVTFRCDPISEHNRLYWYRQTLGQGPEFLTYFQNEAQLEKSRLLSDRFSAERPKGSFSTLEIQRTEQGDSAMYLCASSLIAVEQYFGPGTRLTVT.

The DNA for the CDR3 is TGTGCCAGCAGCTTGACCGCGGGGGGTTACAATGAGCAGTTCTTC. Its translation: CASSLTAGGYNEQFF. The rearrangement links TRBV5-5 to TRBJ2-1, with 8 bases identical to TRBD2. The CDR3 is 15 amino acids. Germline V gene data show CDR1 as SGHKS and CDR2 as YYEKEE (reference sequence). The junction had 4 bases not matched to a gene; V was cut back by 1 base and J by 4 bases.

This clonotype has more than one count but fewer than ten. The J gene is TRBJ1-2, the V gene TRBV5-4, with 7 positions matching TRBD1. The CDR3 contains 15 residues. Trimming removed 3 bases from V and 0 bases from J; junction bases left unmatched: 5. CDR1 is SGHNT, CDR2 YYREEE, per germline (reference sequence). CDR3 residues: CASSSGQAPNYGYTF. CDR3 nucleotides: TGTGCCAGCAGCTCTGGACAGGCCCCTAACTATGGCTACACCTTC.

This clonotype was observed a few times. The chain employs TRBV20-1 and TRBJ1-5, with TRBD1 matching 7 bases. Germline assignment: CDR1 DFQATT and CDR2 SNEGSKA (reference sequence). This CDR3 region has 16 residues. The J segment lost 7 bases and the V segment lost 0 bases, leaving 12 bases of the junction unmatched. The CDR3 DNA reads TGCAGTGCTAGAGATAGGCGCACAGGGGATGGGCAGCCCCAGCATTTT. As protein: CSARDRRTGDGQPQHF.

This clonotype was recorded at least ten times. The chain joins TRBV7-2 to TRBJ1-1, with D maybe TRBD1 (6 bases). Trimming took off 8 bases at V and 3 bases at J, with 16 bases between the two ends. Germline loops: CDR1 SGHTA, CDR2 FQGNSA. The CDR3 is 14 residues long. The CDR3 DNA reads as TGTGCCAGCCGCATAATTACAGGGTACACTGAAGCTTTCTTT. It codes for CASRIITGYTEAFF.

This clonotype was seen a handful of times. The chain is built from TRBV6-5 and TRBJ1-2; tentatively, D is TRBD1 (5 bases). Germline V gene lookup returns CDR1 MNHEY and CDR2 SVGAGI. V lost 6 bases and J 5 bases, leaving 16 bases between the germline ends. The CDR3 runs to 14 residues. CDR3 in DNA: TGTGCCAGCAGGCCCGGAGACAGCACGTATGGCTACACCTTC. It specifies CASRPGDSTYGYTF.

The chain employs TRBV7-8 and TRBJ2-1, with D possibly TRBD1 on 6 matching bases. V shed 4 bases and J shed 4 bases, with 23 bases lying between them. The CDR3 contains 18 residues. Germline lookup yields CDR1 SGHVS and CDR2 FQNEAQ. CDR3 protein: CASSSSPGPPGVYNEQFF. In nucleotides, the CDR3 is TGTGCCAGCAGCTCGTCACCGGGACCCCCAGGGGTTTACAATGAGCAGTTCTTC.

This clonotype occurred a few times. The rearrangement joins TRBV12-3 or TRBV12-4 to TRBJ2-5; D is possibly TRBD1 (6 bases). CDR3 length: 15 amino acids. The V end was cut by 7 bases, the J end by 5 bases, with 20 bases between. Here the CDR3 DNA reads TGTGCCAGCACAACCCTCAGGGGAAAGACGGAGACCCAGTACTTC. Its protein is CASTTLRGKTETQYF.

This clonotype showed up just a few times. The rearrangement uses TRBV12-3 or TRBV12-4 and TRBJ2-7; 9 bases agree with TRBD1. The CDR3 spans 15 residues. J gave up 1 base and V 3 bases, and 4 bases lay outside the gene matches. CDR3 DNA: TGTGCCAGCAGTTTGGGGGACAGGGCATCCTACGAGCAGTACTTC. This codes for CASSLGDRASYEQYF.

This clonotype was seen only a few times. This chain uses TRBV7-9 with TRBJ1-6; D is undetermined. The CDR3 sequence is 14 residues long. The germline V and J ends were trimmed by 5 bases and 7 bases, with 12 bases remaining between them. CDR1 is SEHNR, CDR2 FQNEAQ, per germline (reference sequence). The CDR3 bases are TGTGCCAGCAGCCACCGGGCCCAAAATTCACCCCTCCACTTT. Translated, it gives CASSHRAQNSPLHF.

The chain has TRBV14 and TRBJ2-5; D may be TRBD1 or TRBD2 (5 bases each). V was clipped by 1 base and J by 4 bases, with 13 bases between them. This CDR3 region has 15 residues. Germline assignment: CDR1 SGHDN and CDR2 FVKESK. CDR3 region: CASSQVLAGGETQYF. The CDR3 DNA is TGTGCCAGCAGCCAAGTCCTAGCTGGGGGAGAGACCCAGTACTTC.

This clonotype has a handful of counts. The chain has TRBV20-1 and TRBJ2-1; 7 nucleotides agree with TRBD2. CDR1 DFQATT and CDR2 SNEGSKA come from the germline V gene (reference sequence). V lost 5 bases to trimming and J lost 9 bases; unmatched junction nucleotides: 13. The CDR3 contains 14 residues. The CDR3 loop reads CSAALGLVRGEQFF. Written as DNA, the CDR3 is TGCAGTGCTGCCCTTGGACTAGTTAGGGGTGAGCAGTTCTTC.

This clonotype was seen a handful of times. The CDR3 DNA follows: TGTGCCAGCAGTCGGACAGGTAGCACTGAAGCTTTCTTT. Protein: CASSRTGSTEAFF. This chain links TRBV6-6 with TRBJ1-1; 7 bases match TRBD1. The ends lost 5 bases at V and 4 bases at J; junction bases unmatched: 4. Germline CDR1 reads MNHNY; CDR2 reads SVGAGI (reference sequence). The CDR3 covers 13 residues.

At least ten counts were recorded for this clonotype. V is TRBV10-3 and J is TRBJ2-7; possible D gene TRBD1, 5 bases. Germline-derived CDR1 and CDR2 are ENHRY and SYGVKD. This CDR3 has 14 residues. Trimming pared 2 bases from V and 4 bases from J, leaving 12 bases between. Written as DNA, the CDR3 is TGTGCCATCAGTGAGAGGGGCCTTGGATACGAGCAGTACTTC. Translated: CAISERGLGYEQYF.

V gene TRBV27 combines with J gene TRBJ2-7, with TRBD1 matching over 9 bases. The ends lost 3 bases at V and 9 bases at J; junction bases unmatched: 9. This CDR3 is 14 amino acids long. Germline CDR1 reads MNHEY; CDR2 reads SMNVEV (reference sequence). The CDR3 nucleotides are TGTGCCAGCAGTTTCACCGGGACAGGGATAAGGCAGTACTTC. Its translation: CASSFTGTGIRQYF.

There are a few counts of this clonotype. The CDR3 sequence is CASKRAGDSGNTIYF. The CDR3 DNA sequence: TGTGCCAGCAAGAGGGCAGGCGACTCTGGAAACACCATATATTTT. The V call is TRBV6-1, the J call TRBJ1-3, with no clear D. The germline CDR1 and CDR2 sequences are MNHNS and SASEGT. The CDR3 has 15 residues. Trimming pared 7 bases from V and 0 bases from J, leaving 13 bases between.

The rearrangement joins TRBV7-2 to TRBJ1-5; no reliable D call. V dropped 3 bases and J dropped 0 bases, with 9 bases sitting between them. The CDR3 runs 15 residues. From germline, CDR1 is SGHTA and CDR2 FQGNSA. The CDR3 DNA is TGTGCCAGCAGCTTTGAACGGTCTAGCAATCAGCCCCAGCATTTT. It codes for CASSFERSSNQPQHF.

The chain employs TRBV12-3 or TRBV12-4 and TRBJ1-1; D gene unclear. This CDR3 comprises 14 residues. V was cut by 3 bases and J by 1 base, with 9 bases left in between. The chain's CDR3 is CASSFRGGNTEAFF. As DNA, the CDR3 is TGTGCCAGCAGTTTCCGGGGTGGGAACACTGAAGCTTTCTTT.

The table lists this clonotype with a few counts. V usage is TRBV6-5 and J usage is TRBJ2-3; D gene uncertain. This CDR3 has 16 residues. The V gene lost 0 bases and the J gene lost 0 bases, with 10 bases spanning the gap. Germline V gene sequence: CDR1 MNHEY, CDR2 SVGAGI. In nucleotides, the CDR3 is TGTGCCAGCAGTTACTCGACACCACCTAGCACAGATACGCAGTATTTT. This codes for CASSYSTPPSTDTQYF.

This clonotype came up a few times. The chain uses TRBV28 and TRBJ1-1; 7 nucleotides align to TRBD1. The CDR3 extends over 15 amino acids. V dropped 5 bases and J dropped 2; count of bases not matched to a gene: 8. CDR1 is MDHEN and CDR2 is SYDVKM in the germline V gene. This CDR3 reads CASSLNRGRNTEAFF. DNA for the CDR3: TGTGCCAGCAGTCTAAACAGGGGTCGAAACACTGAAGCTTTCTTT.

The rearrangement links TRBV7-2 to TRBJ1-4; a weak D match, TRBD1 (5 bases). Germline loops: CDR1 SGHTA, CDR2 FQGNSA. Trimming left V 5 bases short and J 4 bases short, with 17 bases between. The CDR3 sequence is 16 residues long. CDR3 in DNA: TGTGCCAGCAGCCGAGGAGGGACCGGACTTAATGAAAAACTGTTTTTT. It specifies CASSRGGTGLNEKLFF.

This chain uses TRBV20-1 with TRBJ1-6; no definite D call. The V end was cut by 5 bases, the J end by 0 bases, with 5 bases between. The CDR3 is 13 amino acids. Germline CDR1 DFQATT, CDR2 SNEGSKA (reference sequence). The CDR3 loop reads CSARDSYNSPLHF. The CDR3 region has the DNA TGCAGTGCTCGGGACTCCTATAATTCACCCCTCCACTTT.